This T cell receptor beta chain was sequenced for a study of blood T cell repertoires in COVID-19. At the level of the study: Spain, Italy and the United States supplied samples that represented acute and convalescent COVID-19. T cells, B-cell-depleted T cells, or PBMCs provided the cDNA or gDNA that served as material.

Authors' data handling: By means of reference gene primer amplification, nucleated cell counts were estimated. Some clones are missing from TCRdb's copy, which holds only in-frame ones; the method was immunoSEQ multiplex PCR. The V and J calls and clone size are taken from that table; D and trimming were inferred from the DNA. The sample records about 360,000 clones, more than 70% being singletons. This CDR3 spans 13 amino acids. The germline CDR1 and CDR2 sequences are LNHNV and YYDKDF (reference sequence). Trimming cost V 4 bases and J 5 bases, with 12 bases left between them. The sequenced material came from peripheral blood. The chain joins TRBV15 to TRBJ2-7; D is perhaps TRBD1 (6 bases). The source is a man aged 30-40 years with active or convalescent COVID-19. CDR3 nucleotide sequence: TGTGCCACCAGCACCACAGGGTTGAACGAGCAGTACTTC. Its protein is CATSTTGLNEQYF.